A selection of T cell receptor beta chains follows, all from one sample in a study of cytomegalovirus exposure and HLA in healthy donors. This table comes from immunoSEQ multiplex PCR, and its TCRdb copy is limited to in-frame clones, with some not included. The table has about 160,000 clones, about 81% seen once. The sequencing sample was made of PBMCs. These receptors were obtained from a young woman in good health and CMV-seronegative. Each CDR3 is given with its conserved first and last residue. D genes are given only for firm matches. A clone size is listed for some rows: how often the clone was seen (once, few, many), or a class if it is expanded.

d_gene	j_gene	v_gene	abundance	CDR3nt	CDR3aa
.	TRBJ2-2	TRBV7-3	.	TGTGCCAGCAGCCTCGGAAGCGGCGGGGAGCTGTTTTTT	CASSLGSGGELFF
TRBD2	TRBJ2-7	TRBV5-1	.	TGCGCCAGCAGCCCCTCCCCTAGCGGGGTAGCCTACGAGCAGTACTTC	CASSPSPSGVAYEQYF
.	TRBJ1-3	TRBV4-1	.	TGCGCCAGCAGCCAAGATGTGGTGGGCAGGGCAAACACCATATATTTT	CASSQDVVGRANTIYF
TRBD1	TRBJ1-5	TRBV27	.	TGTGCCAGCATCTGCCAGGGGGTCATAATTCAGCCCCAGCATTTT	CASICQGVIIQPQHF
TRBD2	TRBJ2-5	TRBV4-2	few	TGTGCCAGCAGCCAAGATCTAGCGGGAGGGCCCGATCAAGAGACCCAGTACTTC	CASSQDLAGGPDQETQYF
TRBD1	TRBJ2-7	TRBV13	.	TGTGCCAGCAGCCATCTACAGGGGGCAGACTACGAGCAGTACTTC	CASSHLQGADYEQYF
.	TRBJ1-1	TRBV18	.	TGTGCCAGCTCACCACGAACATTACATTTTGGGGGGGGCACTGAAGCTTTCTTT	CASSPRTLHFGGGTEAFF
TRBD1	TRBJ1-5	TRBV5-1	.	TGCGCCAGCAGCTTGGCGGGACAGGGAGGGCGCAATCTAGGGCAGCCCCAGCATTTT	CASSLAGQGGRNLGQPQHF
TRBD1	TRBJ2-2	TRBV7-6	.	TGTGCCAGCAGCTCGGGGACAGGGACGAACACCGGGGAGCTGTTTTTT	CASSSGTGTNTGELFF
TRBD1	TRBJ1-5	TRBV28	.	TGTGCCAGCAGTTTAGGGGGGACAGGCAGCAATCAGCCCCAGCATTTT	CASSLGGTGSNQPQHF
.	TRBJ1-2	TRBV18	.	TGTGCCAGCTCACCACCGGCTCTGGAGGGCTATGGCTACACCTTC	CASSPPALEGYGYTF
TRBD1	TRBJ1-1	TRBV12-5	once	TGTGCTAGTGGCCCCCCTACGGACAGGGAAAGATGGGACACTGAAGCTTTCTTT	CASGPPTDRERWDTEAFF
TRBD1	TRBJ1-2	TRBV6-5	few	TGTGCCAGCAATCCGGACAGGGGGCTTTATGGCTACACCTTC	CASNPDRGLYGYTF
.	TRBJ2-1	TRBV7-3	.	TGTGCCAGCAGCTTAATCCGGGGTGGTGAGCAGTTCTTC	CASSLIRGGEQFF
TRBD1	TRBJ1-6	TRBV27	.	TGTGCGCCGGACAGGGCCAATAATTCACCCCTCCACTTT	CAPDRANNSPLHF
TRBD1	TRBJ1-1	TRBV7-2	few	TGTGCCAGCAGCAGGGTACAGGGGGTCACTGAAGCTTTCTTT	CASSRVQGVTEAFF
TRBD1	TRBJ1-1	TRBV9	.	TGTGCCAGCAGCCTCCGGGACAGGGGGCAAAAAGCTTTCTTT	CASSLRDRGQKAFF
.	TRBJ2-5	TRBV18	few	TGTGCCAGCTCATCGGGACAAGAGGAGACCCAGTACTTC	CASSSGQEETQYF
.	TRBJ1-2	TRBV10-3	.	TGTGCCATCAGTGGCGGGTTTTGGGACACCGGAGGCTACACCTTC	CAISGGFWDTGGYTF
.	TRBJ1-5	TRBV29-1	once	TGCAGCGTCCAAGTAGAGGGGGGGAGCAATCAGCCCCAGCATTTT	CSVQVEGGSNQPQHF
TRBD1	TRBJ2-1	TRBV2	.	TGTGCCAGCAGCGAGGACAGGGCCCCCTACAATGAGCAGTTCTTC	CASSEDRAPYNEQFF
TRBD1	TRBJ1-1	TRBV15	.	TGTGCCACCAGCGGTCCCGGACAGGGTCAGACTGAAGCTTTCTTT	CATSGPGQGQTEAFF
.	TRBJ1-2	TRBV5-1	.	TGCGCCAGCAGCTTGGCCCAGGGGCAGGGTGGCTATGGCTACACCTTC	CASSLAQGQGGYGYTF
TRBD1	TRBJ2-4	TRBV2	.	TGTGCCAGCAGTGAAGATGGGACAGTAGCCAAAAACATTCAGTACTTC	CASSEDGTVAKNIQYF
.	TRBJ1-6	TRBV7-9	.	TGTGCCAGCAGCCCTGGACAGTACTATAATTCACCCCTCCACTTC	CASSPGQYYNSPLHF
TRBD1	TRBJ2-2	TRBV10-2	.	TGCGCCAGCAAGGTGGGCGACAGGGGGCGAAGCGGGGAGCTGTTTTTT	CASKVGDRGRSGELFF
TRBD1	TRBJ1-1	TRBV5-1	.	TGCGCCAGCAGCTACGGGAGGACAGGGGGCGTTAACACTGAAGCTTTCTTT	CASSYGRTGGVNTEAFF
.	TRBJ1-2	TRBV5-5	.	TGTGCCAGCAGCTCAGCGGACTATGGCTACACCTTC	CASSSADYGYTF
TRBD2	TRBJ2-7	TRBV5-1	once	TGCGCCAGCAGCCTTAGCGGGAGCGTAAACGAGCAGTACTTC	CASSLSGSVNEQYF
.	TRBJ1-1	TRBV27	once	TGTGCCAGCAGTTTATCTCCACAGATGAACACTGAAGCTTTCTTT	CASSLSPQMNTEAFF
.	TRBJ2-3	TRBV5-1	.	TGCGCCAGCAGCGTAAAAAGCACAGATACGCAGTATTTT	CASSVKSTDTQYF
.	TRBJ2-7	TRBV15	.	TGTGCCACCAGCAGAGATAACCGGGGAACCTACGAGCAGTACTTC	CATSRDNRGTYEQYF
TRBD2	TRBJ2-2	TRBV5-1	.	TGCGCCAGCAGCTATAGCGGGGCGAACACCGGGGAGCTGTTTTTT	CASSYSGANTGELFF
TRBD1	TRBJ1-1	TRBV5-5	once	TGTGCCAGCAGCGGAAGAACAGGGGGCGAGACTGAAGCTTTCTTT	CASSGRTGGETEAFF
.	TRBJ2-1	TRBV5-6	.	TGTGCCAGCAGCTATCGGCAGGGGTTCGTTGGAGCGCAGTTCTTC	CASSYRQGFVGAQFF
.	TRBJ2-7	TRBV5-1	.	TGCGCCAGCAGCTTGGGTCCCCATCAATCCTACGAGCAGTACTTC	CASSLGPHQSYEQYF
.	TRBJ2-2	TRBV11-2	.	TGTGCCAGCAGCTTAATATCCGGGAACTGGGGGGAGCTGTTTTTT	CASSLISGNWGELFF
TRBD1	TRBJ2-7	TRBV28	.	TGTGCCAGCAGTTTATCCGCCGGGACAGGTCTCTACGAGCAGTACTTC	CASSLSAGTGLYEQYF
.	TRBJ2-2	TRBV9	.	TGTGCCAGCAGCCTCCAGACCGGGGAGCTGTTTTTT	CASSLQTGELFF
.	TRBJ2-5	TRBV18	.	TGTGCCAGCTCACCGAACAGGGAAGAGACCCAGTACTTC	CASSPNREETQYF
.	TRBJ1-1	TRBV27	.	TGTGCCAGCAGTCCCCTGACAGAGAACACTGAAGCTTTCTTT	CASSPLTENTEAFF
.	TRBJ2-1	TRBV4-2	.	TGTGCCAGCAGCCACGTAGCTCTAACTGGAACTAGTCTTTCCTACAATGAGCAGTTCTTC	CASSHVALTGTSLSYNEQFF
.	TRBJ1-1	TRBV27	few	TGTGCCAGCAGTTCCTTCCGGGACATCATAAATGAAGCTTTCTTT	CASSSFRDIINEAFF
TRBD1	TRBJ1-3	TRBV25-1	.	TGTGCCAGCAGTGGGGAGGGACAGGGTGCTGGAAACACCATATATTTT	CASSGEGQGAGNTIYF
TRBD1	TRBJ1-1	TRBV25-1	.	TGTGCCAGCAGTGGGACAGGGGGAACTGAAGCTTTCTTT	CASSGTGGTEAFF
.	TRBJ2-7	TRBV7-8	.	TGTGCCAGCAGCTTAGGGGGGGACAGTTACGAGCAGTACTTC	CASSLGGDSYEQYF
.	TRBJ1-1	TRBV9	once	TGTGCCAGCAGCGTAGGAACGGCTGAAGCTTTCTTT	CASSVGTAEAFF
TRBD2	TRBJ2-1	TRBV2	.	TGTGCCAGCAAGCGGGGGGCCTACAATGAGCAGTTCTTC	CASKRGAYNEQFF
.	TRBJ2-1	TRBV29-1	.	TGCAGCGTTGAATTGGGGCGGGAAATCAATGAGCAGTTCTTC	CSVELGREINEQFF
TRBD2	TRBJ2-7	TRBV28	.	TGTGCCAGCAGGTCCACCGCAGCTAGCGGGAGTAGCGCCTACGAGCAGTACTTC	CASRSTAASGSSAYEQYF
TRBD1	TRBJ1-2	TRBV12-5	.	TGTGCTAGTGGTTTTACGCAGGACAGGGCCTATGGCTACACCTTC	CASGFTQDRAYGYTF
TRBD1	TRBJ2-7	TRBV28	once	TGTGCCAGCAGTTTTAATGACAGGGGGCGGTTCGTTTCGGACGAGCAGTACTTC	CASSFNDRGRFVSDEQYF
TRBD2	TRBJ2-5	TRBV10-3	.	TGTGCCATCAGTGGTGCTAGCGGGAGTTCAGAGACCCAGTACTTC	CAISGASGSSETQYF
TRBD2	TRBJ2-1	TRBV7-9	.	TGCGCCAGCAGAGCGGGAAACAATGAGCAGTTCTTC	CASRAGNNEQFF
TRBD1	TRBJ2-5	TRBV5-1	.	TGCGCCAGCAGCTTCGGGACAGGGGAGGAGACCCAGTACTTC	CASSFGTGEETQYF
TRBD1	TRBJ2-5	TRBV4-2	.	TGTGCCAGCAGCCCGGGACAGGGCGAGACCCAGTACTTC	CASSPGQGETQYF
TRBD2	TRBJ2-1	TRBV18	.	TGTGCCAGCTCACCTCGAGGACTAGCGGGGGAAGACGAGCAGTTCTTC	CASSPRGLAGEDEQFF
.	TRBJ2-1	TRBV6-4	.	TGTGCCAGCAGCGAGGGACACCCGAACAATGAGCAGTTCTTC	CASSEGHPNNEQFF
TRBD2	TRBJ2-2	TRBV2	.	TGTGCCAGCAGTATAGCGGGGGGGGCTATCGGGGAGCTGTTTTTT	CASSIAGGAIGELFF
.	TRBJ1-1	TRBV15	once	TGTGCCACCAGCACCCAAGCAGGGAGGGGGACTGAAGCTTTCTTT	CATSTQAGRGTEAFF